Sequencing of this T cell receptor beta chain was carried out in a study of OX40 agonist ivuxolimab in advanced cancers. Study-level findings and limits: The antigens recognized by the expanded peripheral T cells, that is their antigen specificity, were not determined. Among patients with partial responses at 0.1-3.0 mg/kg, clonal expansion was among the lowest.

The germline gives CDR1 SGHNT, CDR2 YENEEA. The V and J ends lost 5 bases and 4 bases, in that order; junction bases with no gene match: 6. There are 15 residues in the CDR3. TCRdb keeps only in-frame clones here, not all; method: immunoSEQ multiplex PCR. The sample has about 79,000 clones, just over 85% seen once. In the case of this clone: Antigen unknown.

The TCR originated in an adult with an advanced solid tumor such as melanoma, head and neck, liver or kidney cancer. The rearrangement joins TRBV11-3 to TRBJ2-5; 11 positions agree with TRBD2. Sequences were derived from CD4+ or CD8+ T cells sorted from blood, sampled in a trial of the OX40 agonist ivuxolimab. DNA of the CDR3: TGTGCCAGCAGCCCAGGGACTAGCGGACCAGAGACCCAGTACTTC. Protein sequence: CASSPGTSGPETQYF.